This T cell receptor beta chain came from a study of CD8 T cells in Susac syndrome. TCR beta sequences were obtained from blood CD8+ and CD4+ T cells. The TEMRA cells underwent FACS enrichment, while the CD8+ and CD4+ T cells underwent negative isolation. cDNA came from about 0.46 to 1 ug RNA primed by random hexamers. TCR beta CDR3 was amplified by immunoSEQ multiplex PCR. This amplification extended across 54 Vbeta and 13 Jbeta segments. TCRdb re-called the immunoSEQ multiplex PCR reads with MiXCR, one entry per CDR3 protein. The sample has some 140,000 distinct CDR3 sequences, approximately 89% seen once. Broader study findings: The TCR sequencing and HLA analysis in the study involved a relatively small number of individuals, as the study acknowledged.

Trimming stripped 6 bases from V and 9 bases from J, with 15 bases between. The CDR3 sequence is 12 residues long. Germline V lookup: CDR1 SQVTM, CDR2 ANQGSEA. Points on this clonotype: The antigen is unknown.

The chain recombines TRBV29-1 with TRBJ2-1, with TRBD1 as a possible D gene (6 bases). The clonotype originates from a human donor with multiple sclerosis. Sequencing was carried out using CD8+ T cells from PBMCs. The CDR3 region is CSVPGAGVEQFF. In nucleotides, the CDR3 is TGCAGCGTCCCTGGAGCAGGGGTTGAGCAGTTCTTC.